This TCR beta chain was observed in a study of control samples from healthy donors and cancer patients. The CDR3 totals 14 residues. Per the germline V gene, CDR1 is SGHTA and CDR2 is FQGNSA. V lost 3 bases, J lost 4 bases, and 11 bases lay in between. The table came from immunoSEQ multiplex PCR; TCRdb's copy has only in-frame clones and leaves some out. The repertoire includes 130,000 to 150,000 clones, roughly 92% of them detected once, and over 9% sits in the top ten. V and J are TRBV7-2 and TRBJ2-3; D gene uncertain. The specimen sequenced was blood. The TCR comes from a man in his thirties or forties in good health. CDR3 bases: TGTGCCAGCAGCTTTATCTCCGGGCCAGATACGCAGTATTTT. This codes for CASSFISGPDTQYF.